This passage covers 14 T cell receptor beta chains from one sample sequenced in a study of blood T cell repertoires in COVID-19. The repertoire was sequenced with immunoSEQ multiplex PCR; TCRdb's copy has only in-frame clones and lacks some. Of 120,000 to 150,000 clones in the sample, roughly four fifths are singletons; the top ten hold approximately 14%. Sequencing input: peripheral blood. These TCRs come from a human donor with acute or convalescent COVID-19. The donor label of this sample is uncertain.

This sequence joins TRBV9 and TRBJ1-2; 9 bases line up with TRBD1. There are 14 residues in the CDR3. Trimming took 0 bases from V and 6 from J; bases not matched to a gene: 3. Germline values: CDR1 SGDLS, CDR2 YYNGEE. The CDR3 is CASSVAGTGHGYTF. As DNA, the CDR3 is TGTGCCAGCAGCGTAGCGGGGACAGGGCATGGCTACACCTTC. Full variable domain (rest looked up from reference TRBV9 and TRBJ1-2): DSGVTQTPKHLITATGQRVTLRCSPRSGDLSVYWYQQSLDQGLQFLIQYYNGEERAKGNILERFSAQQFPDLHSELNLSSLELGDSALYFCASSVAGTGHGYTFGSGTRLTVV.

This chain uses TRBV5-1 with TRBJ2-2, with TRBD1 as a possible D gene (5 bases). Germline V lookup: CDR1 SGHRS, CDR2 YFSETQ. CDR3 length: 14 amino acids. The V end was cut by 4 bases, the J end by 4 bases, with 11 bases between. CDR3 sequence: CASSISDSTGELFF. In DNA form, the CDR3 reads TGCGCCAGCAGCATCTCTGACAGCACCGGGGAGCTGTTTTTT.

The chain employs TRBV1 and TRBJ2-1; the table assigns TRBD2, which was not confirmed against the DNA. TRBV1 is marked as a pseudogene. The CDR3 runs 14 residues. The CDR3 loop reads CTSSLPRVFVEQFF. CDR3 bases: TGCACCAGCAGCCTCCCCCGGGTTTTCGTTGAGCAGTTCTTC.

The chain employs TRBV5-6 and TRBJ1-1, with TRBD1 matching 10 bases. V lost 2 bases to trimming and J lost 3 bases; unmatched junction nucleotides: 7. Germline CDR1 is SGHDT and CDR2 is YYEEEE. The CDR3 has 16 amino acids. The CDR3, as DNA: TGTGCCAGCAGCTTCGCTGGGACAGGGGTTGACACTGAAGCTTTCTTT. Translated, it gives CASSFAGTGVDTEAFF.

The chain is built from TRBV3-1 (or the pseudogene TRBV3-2) and TRBJ2-2; the match to TRBD2 covers 7 bases. Germline trimming cut 3 bases from V and 4 bases from J; bases unmatched to any gene: 11. The germline gives CDR1 LGHDT, CDR2 YNNKEL (reference sequence). The CDR3 consists of 17 residues. The CDR3 protein is CASSQDLAGVGTGELFF. CDR3 nucleotides: TGTGCCAGCAGCCAGGACTTGGCGGGGGTCGGCACCGGGGAGCTGTTTTTT.

V gene TRBV30 combines with J gene TRBJ1-5; TRBD1 might be the D (5 bases). The V and J ends lost 5 bases and 2 bases respectively, with 10 bases between them. This CDR3 comprises 13 residues. The V gene's germline CDR1 is GTSNPN and CDR2 SVGIG (reference sequence). The CDR3 region is CAWRGTGNQPQHF. The CDR3 coding sequence is TGTGCCTGGCGCGGGACGGGCAATCAGCCCCAGCATTTT.

The chain combines TRBV7-6 with TRBJ2-7, with TRBD2 as a possible D gene (5 bases). The CDR3 loop spans 16 amino acids. Trimming removed 5 bases at V and 2 bases at J, with 19 bases between. The germline CDR1 and CDR2 sequences are SGHVS and FNYEAQ. Here the CDR3 reads CASSGGGLKRPYEQYF. The CDR3 DNA is TGTGCCAGCAGCGGTGGCGGGCTGAAGCGGCCCTACGAGCAGTACTTC. The whole variable domain, filled in from reference TRBV7-6 and TRBJ2-7, reads GAGVSQSPRYKVTKRGQDVALRCDPISGHVSLYWYRQALGQGPEFLTYFNYEAQQDKSGLPNDRFSAERPEGSISTLTIQRTEQRDSAMYRCASSGGGLKRPYEQYFGPGTRLTVT.

This clone was picked up a small number of times. The genes are TRBV6-1 and TRBJ1-6, with a weak D call TRBD1 (5 bases). Trimming left V 0 bases short and J 10 bases short, with 10 bases between. Germline CDR1 and CDR2: MNHNS and SASEGT. The CDR3 length is 14 residues. The CDR3 coding sequence is TGTGCCAGCAGTGAAGCGGCAGGGAGGTCACCCCTCCACTTT. Translating gives CASSEAAGRSPLHF.

This chain connects TRBV7-2 to TRBJ1-1; D is ambiguous. This CDR3 contains 14 residues. CDR1 and CDR2 (germline): SGHTA, FQGNSA. V lost 6 bases, J lost 4 bases, and 15 bases lay in between. The CDR3 loop is CASSPRRVGTEAFF. The DNA of the CDR3 is TGTGCCAGCAGTCCTCGACGGGTGGGCACTGAAGCTTTCTTT.

This clone was found a few times. The genes are TRBV18 and TRBJ2-2, with D possibly being TRBD2 (5 bases). Germline V gives CDR1 KGHSH, CDR2 LQKENI. The CDR3 spans 14 residues. The germline V and J ends were trimmed by 4 bases and 2 bases, with 8 bases remaining between them. The CDR3 sequence is CASSRGINTGELFF. The CDR3 DNA follows: TGTGCCAGCTCACGAGGGATTAACACCGGGGAGCTGTTTTTT.

On this clone itself: Other DNA sequences in this specimen translate into the identical CDR3. This chain joins TRBV2 and TRBJ2-1; 9 bases fit TRBD1. Germline V gene data show CDR1 as SNHLY and CDR2 as FYNNEI. The CDR3 consists of 14 residues. J gave up 2 bases and V 5 bases, and 1 base lay outside the gene matches. The CDR3 DNA is TGTGCCAGCAGTAGACAGGGGGCCTACAATGAGCAGTTCTTC. The encoded protein is CASSRQGAYNEQFF.

The J gene is TRBJ2-1, the V gene TRBV5-4; 11 nucleotides align to TRBD2. Trimming removed 4 bases from V and 10 bases from J; junction bases left unmatched: 10. The length of the CDR3 is 15 residues. Germline V CDR1 and CDR2: SGHNT, YYREEE (reference sequence). This CDR3 reads CASSGSGGAVREQFF. DNA for the CDR3: TGTGCCAGCAGCGGTAGCGGGGGGGCGGTTAGGGAGCAGTTCTTC.

The rearrangement links TRBV3-1 (or the pseudogene TRBV3-2) to TRBJ1-4, with 7 bases that match TRBD1. V lost 5 bases, J lost 5 bases, and 11 bases stayed unmatched. Germline V CDR1 and CDR2: LGHDT, YNNKEL (reference sequence). CDR3 size: 16 residues. The CDR3 is CASSSRSGGSNEKLFF. The CDR3 region has the DNA TGTGCCAGCAGCTCACGCTCAGGGGGTTCGAATGAAAAACTGTTTTTT.

The V call is TRBV18, the J call TRBJ2-5, with D possibly matching TRBD1 (6 bases). The CDR3 has 15 amino acids. The V gene's germline CDR1 is KGHSH and CDR2 LQKENI. The germline V and J ends were trimmed by 1 base and 1 base, with 10 bases remaining between them. CDR3 DNA: TGTGCCAGCTCACCACGGACAGCTCTCCAAGAGACCCAGTACTTC. Protein product: CASSPRTALQETQYF.